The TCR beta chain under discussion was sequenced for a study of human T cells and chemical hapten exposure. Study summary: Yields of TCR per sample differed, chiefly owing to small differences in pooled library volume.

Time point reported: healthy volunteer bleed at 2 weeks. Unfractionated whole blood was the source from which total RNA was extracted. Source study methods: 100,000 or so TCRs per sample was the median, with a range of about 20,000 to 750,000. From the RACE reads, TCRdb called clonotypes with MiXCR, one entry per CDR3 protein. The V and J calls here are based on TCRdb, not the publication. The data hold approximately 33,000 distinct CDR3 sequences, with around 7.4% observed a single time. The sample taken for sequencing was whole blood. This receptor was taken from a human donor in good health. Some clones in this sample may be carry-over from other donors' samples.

The CDR3 sequence: CASSPVTGGLDEQYF. The DNA of the CDR3 is TGCGCCAGCAGCCCCGTGACAGGGGGTTTGGACGAGCAGTACTTC. This sequence joins TRBV5-1 and TRBJ2-7; 9 positions agree with TRBD1. J lost 5 bases, V lost 4 bases, and 10 bases had no gene match. CDR3 length: 15 amino acids. The germline V gene encodes CDR1 SGHRS and CDR2 YFSETQ.